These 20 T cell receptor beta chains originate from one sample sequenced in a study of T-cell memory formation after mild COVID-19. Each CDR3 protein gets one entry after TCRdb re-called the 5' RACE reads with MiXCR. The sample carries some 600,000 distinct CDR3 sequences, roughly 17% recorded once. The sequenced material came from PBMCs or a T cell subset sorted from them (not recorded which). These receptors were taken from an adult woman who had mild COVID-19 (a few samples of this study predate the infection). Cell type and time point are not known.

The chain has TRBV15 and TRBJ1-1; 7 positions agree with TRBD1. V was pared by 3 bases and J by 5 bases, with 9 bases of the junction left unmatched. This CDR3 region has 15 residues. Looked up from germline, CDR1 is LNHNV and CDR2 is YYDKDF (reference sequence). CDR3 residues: CATSSPTGKMTEAFF. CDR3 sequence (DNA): TGTGCCACCAGCAGTCCGACAGGGAAGATGACTGAAGCTTTCTTT.

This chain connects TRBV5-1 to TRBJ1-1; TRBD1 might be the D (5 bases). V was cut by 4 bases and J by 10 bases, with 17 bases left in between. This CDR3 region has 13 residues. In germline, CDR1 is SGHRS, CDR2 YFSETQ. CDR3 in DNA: TGCGCCAGCAGCCGGGACGGAGGGTTAGCAGCTTTCTTT. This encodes CASSRDGGLAAFF.

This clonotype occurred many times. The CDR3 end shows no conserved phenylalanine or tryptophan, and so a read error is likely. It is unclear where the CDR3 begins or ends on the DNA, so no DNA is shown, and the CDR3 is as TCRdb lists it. CDR3 residues: CASSLGGAGGRYI. This chain links TRBV12-3 or TRBV12-4 with TRBJ2-5; TRBD2, the table's D call, was not compared with the DNA. Ends included, the CDR3 has 13 residues.

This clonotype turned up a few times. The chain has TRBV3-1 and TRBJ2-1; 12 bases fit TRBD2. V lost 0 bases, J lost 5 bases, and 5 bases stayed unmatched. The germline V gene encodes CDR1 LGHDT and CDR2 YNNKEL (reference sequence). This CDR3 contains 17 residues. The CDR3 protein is CASSQDLAGGPNNEQFF. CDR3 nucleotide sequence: TGTGCCAGCAGCCAAGATCTAGCGGGAGGGCCTAACAATGAGCAGTTCTTC.

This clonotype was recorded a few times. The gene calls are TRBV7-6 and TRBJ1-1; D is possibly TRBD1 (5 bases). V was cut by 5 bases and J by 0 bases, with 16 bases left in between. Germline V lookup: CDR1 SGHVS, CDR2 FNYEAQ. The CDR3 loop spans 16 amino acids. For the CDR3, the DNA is TGTGCCAGCAGCCGGGGGGGGTTCACGATGAACACTGAAGCTTTCTTT. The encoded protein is CASSRGGFTMNTEAFF. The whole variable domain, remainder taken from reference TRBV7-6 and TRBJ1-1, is GAGVSQSPRYKVTKRGQDVALRCDPISGHVSLYWYRQALGQGPEFLTYFNYEAQQDKSGLPNDRFSAERPEGSISTLTIQRTEQRDSAMYRCASSRGGFTMNTEAFFGQGTRLTVV.

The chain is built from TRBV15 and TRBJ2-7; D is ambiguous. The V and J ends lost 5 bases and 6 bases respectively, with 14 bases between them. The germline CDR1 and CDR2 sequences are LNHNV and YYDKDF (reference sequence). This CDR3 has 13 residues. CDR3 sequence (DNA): TGTGCCACCAGCCATAATTCTGATCTCGAGCAGTACTTC. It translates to CATSHNSDLEQYF.

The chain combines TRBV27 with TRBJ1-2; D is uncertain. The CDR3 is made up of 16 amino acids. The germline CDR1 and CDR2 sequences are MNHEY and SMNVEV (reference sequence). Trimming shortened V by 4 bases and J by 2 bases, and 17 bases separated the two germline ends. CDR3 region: CASSSSPPDGNYGYTF. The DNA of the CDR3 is TGTGCCAGCAGTTCTTCACCCCCCGACGGCAACTATGGCTACACCTTC.

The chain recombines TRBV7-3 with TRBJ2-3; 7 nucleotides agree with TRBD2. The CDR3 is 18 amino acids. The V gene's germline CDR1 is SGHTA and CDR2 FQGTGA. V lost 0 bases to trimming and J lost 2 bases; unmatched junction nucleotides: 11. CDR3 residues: CASSLTGLTSVFTDTQYF. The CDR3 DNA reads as TGTGCCAGCAGCTTAACGGGGCTTACTAGCGTCTTCACAGATACGCAGTATTTT.

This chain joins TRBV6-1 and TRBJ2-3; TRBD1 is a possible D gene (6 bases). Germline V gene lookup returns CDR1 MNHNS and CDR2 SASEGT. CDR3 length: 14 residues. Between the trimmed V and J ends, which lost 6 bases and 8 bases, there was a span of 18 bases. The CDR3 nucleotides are TGTGCCAGCAGCGCTGGGGCGGCACAGGGTACGCAGTATTTT. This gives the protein CASSAGAAQGTQYF.

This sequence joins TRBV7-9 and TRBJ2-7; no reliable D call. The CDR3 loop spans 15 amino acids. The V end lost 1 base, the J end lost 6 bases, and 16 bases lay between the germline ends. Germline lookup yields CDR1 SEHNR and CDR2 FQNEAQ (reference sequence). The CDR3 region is CASSLDPLTSAEQYF. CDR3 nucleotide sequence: TGTGCCAGCAGCTTAGATCCCCTGACATCGGCCGAGCAGTACTTC.

As DNA, the CDR3 is TGTGCCACCAGGATGGACAGAGTGAACACTGAAGCTTTCTTT. Translated: CATRMDRVNTEAFF. The chain joins TRBV15 to TRBJ1-1; a possible D gene is TRBD1 (6 bases). This CDR3 region has 14 residues. V was trimmed by 6 bases and J by 0 bases, leaving 11 bases between them. The germline V gene has CDR1 LNHNV and CDR2 YYDKDF (reference sequence). Complete variable domain (other parts from reference TRBV15 and TRBJ1-1): DAMVIQNPRYQVTQFGKPVTLSCSQTLNHNVMYWYQQKSSQAPKLLFHYYDKDFNNEADTPDNFQSRRPNTSFCFLDIRSPGLGDTAMYLCATRMDRVNTEAFFGQGTRLTVV.

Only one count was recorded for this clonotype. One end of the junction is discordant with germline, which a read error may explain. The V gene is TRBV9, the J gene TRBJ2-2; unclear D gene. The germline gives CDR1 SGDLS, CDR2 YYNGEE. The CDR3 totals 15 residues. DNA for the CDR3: TGTGCCAGCAGCGTAGGAACAGTGAACACCAGGGAGCTGTTTTTT. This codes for CASSVGTVNTRELFF.

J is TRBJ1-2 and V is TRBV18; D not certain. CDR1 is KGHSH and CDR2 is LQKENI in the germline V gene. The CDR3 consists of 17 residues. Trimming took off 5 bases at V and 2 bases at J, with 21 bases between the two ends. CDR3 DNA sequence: TGTGCCAGCTCAGACCCGGGGTTAGACGGGGAGAACTATGGCTACACCTTC. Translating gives CASSDPGLDGENYGYTF.

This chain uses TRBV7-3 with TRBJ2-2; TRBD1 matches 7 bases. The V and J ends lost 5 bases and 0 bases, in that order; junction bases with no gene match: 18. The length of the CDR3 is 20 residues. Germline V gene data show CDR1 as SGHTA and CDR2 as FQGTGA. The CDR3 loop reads CASSPHHPTGLPPNTGELFF. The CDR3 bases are TGTGCCAGCAGCCCCCACCACCCGACAGGGTTGCCCCCGAACACCGGGGAGCTGTTTTTT.

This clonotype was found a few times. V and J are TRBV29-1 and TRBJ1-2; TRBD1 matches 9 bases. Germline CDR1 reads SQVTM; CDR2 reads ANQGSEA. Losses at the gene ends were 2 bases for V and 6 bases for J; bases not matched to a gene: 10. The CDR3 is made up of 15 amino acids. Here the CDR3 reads CSVESWRDRADGYTF. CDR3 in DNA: TGCAGCGTTGAATCATGGCGGGACAGGGCGGATGGCTACACCTTC.

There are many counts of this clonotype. The CDR3 here is CATSRDLSRVQETQYF. The CDR3 region has the DNA TGTGCCACCAGCAGAGATTTATCGAGGGTTCAAGAGACCCAGTACTTC. The rearrangement joins TRBV15 to TRBJ2-5; possible D gene TRBD2, 5 bases. With 0 bases removed from V and 2 bases from J, the gap between germline ends came to 13 bases. CDR3 length: 16 residues. Germline loops: CDR1 LNHNV, CDR2 YYDKDF (reference sequence).

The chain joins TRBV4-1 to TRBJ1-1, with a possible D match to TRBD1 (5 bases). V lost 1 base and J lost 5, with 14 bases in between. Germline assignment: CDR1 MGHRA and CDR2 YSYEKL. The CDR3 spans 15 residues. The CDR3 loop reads CASSQVTGTGTEAFF. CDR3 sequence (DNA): TGCGCCAGCAGCCAAGTTACCGGGACGGGAACTGAAGCTTTCTTT.

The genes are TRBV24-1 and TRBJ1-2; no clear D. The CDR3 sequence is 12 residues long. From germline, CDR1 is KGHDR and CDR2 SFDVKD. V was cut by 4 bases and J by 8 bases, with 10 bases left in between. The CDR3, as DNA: TGTGCCACCAGTGACTGGGCAGGCGGCTACACCTTC. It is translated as CATSDWAGGYTF.

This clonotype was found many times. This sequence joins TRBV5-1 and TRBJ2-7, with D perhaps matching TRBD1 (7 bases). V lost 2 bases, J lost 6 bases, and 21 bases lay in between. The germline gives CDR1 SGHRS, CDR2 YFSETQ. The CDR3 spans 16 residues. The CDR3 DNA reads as TGCGCCAGCAGCTTTGGCGAACAGGGGAGGACTATCGAGCAGTACTTC. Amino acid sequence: CASSFGEQGRTIEQYF.

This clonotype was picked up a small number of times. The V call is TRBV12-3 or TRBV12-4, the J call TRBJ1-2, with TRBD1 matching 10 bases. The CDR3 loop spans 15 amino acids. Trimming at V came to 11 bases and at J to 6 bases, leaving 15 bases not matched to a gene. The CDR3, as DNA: TGTGCCGGCTTCCGACCGGGACAGGGGATGGATGGCTACACCTTC. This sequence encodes CAGFRPGQGMDGYTF.